This T cell receptor (beta chain) is drawn from a study of chemoradiotherapy in HPV16-positive cancers. About the research overall: Candidate HPV-specific T-cell clones and common TCR motifs came from functional assays in a couple of HPV16-positive patients. Study-level points and caveats: Candidate HPV-specific clones and E7-related TCR motifs grew in tumor during treatment. For HPV16-positive patients, expanding HPV-responsive T cells associated with longer recurrence-free survival.

Remarks on this clone: Its antigen is as yet unknown.

Germline V gene sequence: CDR1 SGHTA, CDR2 FQGNSA. The CDR3 has 16 amino acids. The V gene lost 0 bases and the J gene lost 1 base, with 9 bases spanning the gap. The assay was immunoSEQ multiplex PCR, and TCRdb's table has in-frame clones only and misses some. The data contain approximately 7,000 clones, less than 80% of them singletons. The chain couples TRBV7-2 to TRBJ2-2; D possibly corresponds to TRBD1 (5 bases). Sequenced material: tumor tissue, taken from a patient who underwent chemoradiotherapy. The origin of this receptor is a human donor with HPV-associated anogenital cancer. In nucleotides, the CDR3 is TGTGCCAGCAGCTTAGCGCTCACAGGGAACACCGGGGAGCTGTTTTTT. Translated: CASSLALTGNTGELFF.